This T cell receptor beta chain was recorded in a study of blood T cell repertoires in COVID-19. About the research overall: The United States, Italy and Spain supplied acute and convalescent COVID-19 samples. PBMCs, B-cell-depleted T cells, or T cells provided the cDNA or gDNA that made up the material.

V gave up 3 bases and J gave up 6 bases; unmatched junction bases: 14. Germline lookup yields CDR1 KGHDR and CDR2 SFDVKD. This CDR3 contains 17 residues. In the original workflow: Estimates of nucleated cell counts were drawn from the amplification of reference gene primers. Generated by immunoSEQ multiplex PCR, the TCRdb table keeps only in-frame clones and is missing some. That table gives V, J and clone size, and the DNA gave D and trimming. This sample yields approximately 96,000 clones, of which approximately 84% are seen a single time; roughly 10% belongs to the top ten. The clonotype comes from an elderly woman with acute or convalescent COVID-19. The specimen sequenced was peripheral blood. The rearrangement uses TRBV24-1 and TRBJ2-3; 7 positions match TRBD2. CDR3 residues: CATSDTTRMGGRDTQYF. The CDR3, as DNA: TGTGCCACCAGTGATACGACGCGGATGGGGGGGAGGGATACGCAGTATTTT.